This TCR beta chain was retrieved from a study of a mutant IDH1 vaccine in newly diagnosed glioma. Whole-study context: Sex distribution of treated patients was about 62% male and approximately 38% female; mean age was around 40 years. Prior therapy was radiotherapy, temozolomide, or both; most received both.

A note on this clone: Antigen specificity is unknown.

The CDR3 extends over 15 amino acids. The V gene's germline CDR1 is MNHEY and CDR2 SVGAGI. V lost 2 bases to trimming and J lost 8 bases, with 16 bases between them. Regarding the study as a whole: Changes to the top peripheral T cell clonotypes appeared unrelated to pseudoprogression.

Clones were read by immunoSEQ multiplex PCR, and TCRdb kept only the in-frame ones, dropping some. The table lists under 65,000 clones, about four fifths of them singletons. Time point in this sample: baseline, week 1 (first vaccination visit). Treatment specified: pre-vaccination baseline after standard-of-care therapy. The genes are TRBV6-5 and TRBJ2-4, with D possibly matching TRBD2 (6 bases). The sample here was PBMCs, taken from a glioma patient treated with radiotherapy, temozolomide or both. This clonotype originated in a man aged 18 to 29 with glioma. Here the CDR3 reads CASSYRVGGGYIQYF. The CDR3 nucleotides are TGTGCCAGCAGTTACAGGGTGGGAGGAGGATACATTCAGTACTTC.